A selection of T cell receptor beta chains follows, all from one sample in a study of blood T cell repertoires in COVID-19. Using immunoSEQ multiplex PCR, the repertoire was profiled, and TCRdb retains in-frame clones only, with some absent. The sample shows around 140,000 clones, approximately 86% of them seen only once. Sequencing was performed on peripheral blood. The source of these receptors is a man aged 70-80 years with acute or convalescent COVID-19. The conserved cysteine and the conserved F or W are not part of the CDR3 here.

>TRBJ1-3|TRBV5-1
ASSSGQRENTIY
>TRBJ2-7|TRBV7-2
ASSLGLAGGAYEQY
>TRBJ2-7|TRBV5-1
ASSLPSYEQY
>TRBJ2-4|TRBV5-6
ASSSGTGKLAKNIQY
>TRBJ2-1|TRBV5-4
ASSPGQGPYNEQF
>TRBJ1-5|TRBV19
ASSGVGTGNQPQH
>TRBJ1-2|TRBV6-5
ASSLMGRTNYGYT
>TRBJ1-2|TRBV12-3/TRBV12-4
ASSLGTGRYT
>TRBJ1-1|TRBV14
ASSQDKGLTEAF
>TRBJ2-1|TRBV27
ASSFMMGLGYNEQF
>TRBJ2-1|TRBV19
ASSPRVAGGRNEQF
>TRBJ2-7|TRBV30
AWTPRGFTSEQY
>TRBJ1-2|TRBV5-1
ASSFNPGQGAGGYT
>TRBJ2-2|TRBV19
ASSIKLIQGPGELF
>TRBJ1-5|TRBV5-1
ASSFTGGRDQPQH
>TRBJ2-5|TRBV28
ASSLELAGGRKGETQY
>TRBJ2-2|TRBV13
ASSSVGGANTGELF
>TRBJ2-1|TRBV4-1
ASSQDLSSSGVKRNEQF
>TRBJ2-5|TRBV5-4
ASSLPLAGETQY
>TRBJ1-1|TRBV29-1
SGIQGDTEAF
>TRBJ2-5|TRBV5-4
ASSFGQKQETQY
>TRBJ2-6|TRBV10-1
ASSEEGKSSGANVLT
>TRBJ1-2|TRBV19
ASSPQTGSYGYT
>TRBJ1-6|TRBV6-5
ASSRTTNNSPLH
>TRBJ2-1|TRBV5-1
ASSQTSGVSYNEQF
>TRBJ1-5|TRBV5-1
ASSPDRGNQPQH
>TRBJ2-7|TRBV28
ASSSAGGGRQDEQY
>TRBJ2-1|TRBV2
ASSAIANPEQF
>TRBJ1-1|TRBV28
ASTLLGRNTEAF
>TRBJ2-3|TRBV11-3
ASSFASGTSTDTQY
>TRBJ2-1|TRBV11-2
ASSTESPNEQF
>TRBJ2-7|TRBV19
ASSISPTGALYEQY
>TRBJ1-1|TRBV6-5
ASRDSHTEAF
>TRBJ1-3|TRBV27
ASSLSFTAGNTIY
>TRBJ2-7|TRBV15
ATSRNLPGHYEQY
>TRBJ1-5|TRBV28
ASSFPGPGDQPQH
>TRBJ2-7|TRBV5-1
ASSLVGGGSYEQY
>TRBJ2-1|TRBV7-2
ASSYGSGRGFVNEQF
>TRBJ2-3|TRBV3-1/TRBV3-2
ASSQTYNRASTDTQY
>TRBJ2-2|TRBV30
AWSLGGTNTGELF
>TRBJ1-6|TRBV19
ASSIAVHNSPLH
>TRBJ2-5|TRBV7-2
ASSLWLAGEETQY
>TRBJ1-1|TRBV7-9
ASSRQGGGTEAF
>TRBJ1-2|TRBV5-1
ASSLGSGTDFYGYT
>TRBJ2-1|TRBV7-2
ASSLAPWVAGGVSEQF
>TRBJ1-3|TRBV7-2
ASSLGGLTGNTIY
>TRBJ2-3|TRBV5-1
ASSTTLTVTDTQY